The sequence of this T cell receptor beta chain was determined in a study of T cells in Graves' hyperthyroidism and ophthalmopathy. This clonotype was found a few times. The CDR3 is 15 amino acids. From germline, CDR1 is SGHTS and CDR2 YDEGEE. Trimming stripped 3 bases from V and 7 bases from J, with 16 bases between. Regions amplified from RNA transcripts were the TCR beta CDR3 regions. First-round RT-PCR with HTBI primers amplified the TCR CDR3 region. TCRdb fed the multiplex PCR reads into MiXCR, producing one record per CDR3 protein. Seen here are around 700,000 distinct CDR3 sequences, around a sixth observed once, and the top ten hold over 15%.

The TCR originated in a woman aged 50 to 65 with Graves' hyperthyroidism that later progressed to Graves' ophthalmopathy. Sequencing was performed on blood. This sequence joins TRBV5-8 and TRBJ1-4; D perhaps matches TRBD1 (5 bases). CDR3 DNA sequence: TGTGCCAGCAGCTCTACAGGAACGACGTTTGAAAAACTGTTTTTT. Its translation is CASSSTGTTFEKLFF.